This paragraph covers one T cell receptor beta chain sequence. The data were obtained in a study of PD-1 blockade in classical Hodgkin lymphoma. Profiled with immunoSEQ multiplex PCR; TCRdb holds only in-frame clones, not every one. The sample has roughly 25,000 clones, 80% seen once. After autologous stem cell transplantation all patients relapsed, and prior brentuximab vedotin exposure differed between cohorts. The sample consisted of peripheral blood mononuclear cells (PBMCs), taken at baseline. The origin of this receptor is a human donor with classical Hodgkin lymphoma.

In nucleotides, the CDR3 is TGCAGCGTTGGGGGGGGAAATCTGATCAAAGCTTTCTTT. This codes for CSVGGGNLIKAFF. This chain connects TRBV29-1 to TRBJ1-1; perhaps TRBD1 as D (5 bases). Trimming cost V 4 bases and J 9 bases, with 18 bases left between them. The CDR3 runs 13 residues. Germline CDR1 is SQVTM and CDR2 is ANQGSEA.